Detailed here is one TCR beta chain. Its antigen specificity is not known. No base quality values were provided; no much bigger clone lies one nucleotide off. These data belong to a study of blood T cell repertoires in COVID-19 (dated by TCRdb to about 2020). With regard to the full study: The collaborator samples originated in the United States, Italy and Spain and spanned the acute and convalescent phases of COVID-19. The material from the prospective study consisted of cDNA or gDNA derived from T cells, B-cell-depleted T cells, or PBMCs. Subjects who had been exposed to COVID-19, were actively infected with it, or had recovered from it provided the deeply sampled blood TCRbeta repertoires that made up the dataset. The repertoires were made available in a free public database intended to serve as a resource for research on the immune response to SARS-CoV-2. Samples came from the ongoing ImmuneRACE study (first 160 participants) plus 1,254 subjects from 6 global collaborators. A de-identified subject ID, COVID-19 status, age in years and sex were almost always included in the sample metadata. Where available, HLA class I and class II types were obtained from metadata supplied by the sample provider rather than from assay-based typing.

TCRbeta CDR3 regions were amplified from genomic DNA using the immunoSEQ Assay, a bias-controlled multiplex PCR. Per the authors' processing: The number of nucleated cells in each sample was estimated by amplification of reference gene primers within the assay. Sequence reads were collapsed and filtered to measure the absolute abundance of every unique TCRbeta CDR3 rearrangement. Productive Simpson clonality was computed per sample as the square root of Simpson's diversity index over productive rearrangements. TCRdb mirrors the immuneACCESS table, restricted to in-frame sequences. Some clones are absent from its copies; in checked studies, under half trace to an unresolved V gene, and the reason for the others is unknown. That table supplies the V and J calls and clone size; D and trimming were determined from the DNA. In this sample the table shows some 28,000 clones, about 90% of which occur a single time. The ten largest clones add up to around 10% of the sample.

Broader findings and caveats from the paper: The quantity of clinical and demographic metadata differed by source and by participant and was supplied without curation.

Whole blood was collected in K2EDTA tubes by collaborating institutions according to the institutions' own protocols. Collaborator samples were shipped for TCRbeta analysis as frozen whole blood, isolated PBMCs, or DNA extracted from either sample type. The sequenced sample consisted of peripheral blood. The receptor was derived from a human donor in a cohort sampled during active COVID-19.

The sequenced DNA is TGTGCCAGCATCGGACAGAACCGAGGAGAAAAACTGTTTTTT. Its protein is CASIGQNRGEKLFF. The chain uses TRBV11-2 and TRBJ1-4; the D region possibly corresponds to TRBD1 (6 bases align). Trimming at the junction amounts to 7 bases on V and 8 bases on J, and the germline ends lie 17 bases apart. Including cysteine and phenylalanine, the CDR3 has 14 amino acids. Just CDR3 DNA is preserved here, 42 bases in frame from base 1. CDR1 and CDR2, per the germline V gene, are SGHAT and FQNNGV.